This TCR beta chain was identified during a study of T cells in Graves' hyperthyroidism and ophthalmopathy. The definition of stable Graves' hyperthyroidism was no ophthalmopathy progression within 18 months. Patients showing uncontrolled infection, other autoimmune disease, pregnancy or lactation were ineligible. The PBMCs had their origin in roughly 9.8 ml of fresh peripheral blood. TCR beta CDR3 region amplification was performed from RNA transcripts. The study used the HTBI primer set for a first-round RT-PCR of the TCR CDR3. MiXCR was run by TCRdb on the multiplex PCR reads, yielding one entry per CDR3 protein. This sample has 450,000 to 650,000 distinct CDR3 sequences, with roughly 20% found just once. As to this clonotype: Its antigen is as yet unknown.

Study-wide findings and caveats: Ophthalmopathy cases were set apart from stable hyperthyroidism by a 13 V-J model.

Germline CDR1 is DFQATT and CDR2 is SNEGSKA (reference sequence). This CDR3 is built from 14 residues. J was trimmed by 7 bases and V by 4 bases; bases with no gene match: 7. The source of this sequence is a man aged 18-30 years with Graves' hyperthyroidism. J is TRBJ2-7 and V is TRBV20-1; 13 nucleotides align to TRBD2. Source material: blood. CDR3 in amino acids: CSAIRTSGRDEQYF. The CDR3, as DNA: TGCAGTGCTATAAGGACTAGCGGGAGAGATGAGCAGTACTTC.